This is a list of T cell receptor beta chains from one sample in a study of T cell responses to AZD1222 COVID-19 vaccine. TCRdb's table, derived via immunoSEQ multiplex PCR, lists solely in-frame clones and lacks some. The table shows 110,000 or so clones, with roughly nine tenths occurring only once. This sample comprised peripheral blood, obtained 28 days after the second AZD1222 dose. These receptors all stem from an adult who received the AZD1222 COVID-19 vaccine. The CDR3 runs from the conserved cysteine through the conserved F or W. Fields, in order: CDR3 DNA, CDR3 protein, D gene, J gene, clone size, V gene. The D gene is left open where the match is weak. Clone sizes are given selectively: once, few, many, or a class where the clone is expanded.

cdr3_nt: TGTGCCAGCAGCCCCTCTACTGGCAGACGTGTCTCTGGGGCCAACGTCCTGACTTTC; cdr3_aa: CASSPSTGRRVSGANVLTF; d_call: NA; j_call: TRBJ2-6; clone_size: NA; v_call: TRBV5-4
cdr3_nt: TGCGCCAGCAGGGTCGGTTCGCCCTCCTACGAGCAGTACTTC; cdr3_aa: CASRVGSPSYEQYF; d_call: NA; j_call: TRBJ2-7; clone_size: NA; v_call: TRBV5-1
cdr3_nt: TGTGCCAGCAGCCAAGGCGGGAGGGCCTGGAGCTACTACGAGCAGTACTTC; cdr3_aa: CASSQGGRAWSYYEQYF; d_call: TRBD2; j_call: TRBJ2-7; clone_size: NA; v_call: TRBV14
cdr3_nt: TGTGCCACCCGAATGTGGGGGGCAAGGAATGAGCAGTTCTTC; cdr3_aa: CATRMWGARNEQFF; d_call: NA; j_call: TRBJ2-1; clone_size: NA; v_call: TRBV5-6
cdr3_nt: TGTGCCAGCAGTGAAGAGAGACGATGGCACACTGAAGCTTTCTTT; cdr3_aa: CASSEERRWHTEAFF; d_call: NA; j_call: TRBJ1-1; clone_size: NA; v_call: TRBV25-1
cdr3_nt: TGTGCCAGCAGCCATAACAGGTTGAACACTGAAGCTTTCTTT; cdr3_aa: CASSHNRLNTEAFF; d_call: NA; j_call: TRBJ1-1; clone_size: NA; v_call: TRBV6-2/TRBV6-3
cdr3_nt: TGCAGCGTGTCCCGCGGGAGCGGAACCTACGAGCAGTACTTC; cdr3_aa: CSVSRGSGTYEQYF; d_call: TRBD2; j_call: TRBJ2-7; clone_size: NA; v_call: TRBV29-1
cdr3_nt: TGTGCCAGCAGGGTACCACTTAATACCGGGGAGCTGTTTTTT; cdr3_aa: CASRVPLNTGELFF; d_call: NA; j_call: TRBJ2-2; clone_size: NA; v_call: TRBV28
cdr3_nt: TGTGCCAGCAGCACACTCGGGCTCGTGGGCGGGGAGCTGTTTTTT; cdr3_aa: CASSTLGLVGGELFF; d_call: NA; j_call: TRBJ2-2; clone_size: NA; v_call: TRBV5-4
cdr3_nt: TGCAGCGTTGAACCGGGGGGATCCTACGAGCAGTACTTC; cdr3_aa: CSVEPGGSYEQYF; d_call: TRBD2; j_call: TRBJ2-7; clone_size: NA; v_call: TRBV29-1
cdr3_nt: TGTGCCAGTAGTATCGGTGGCGGGACTCAATCCTACGAGCAGTACTTC; cdr3_aa: CASSIGGGTQSYEQYF; d_call: NA; j_call: TRBJ2-7; clone_size: few; v_call: TRBV19
cdr3_nt: TGTGCCTGGAGTGTACAGGGGGTCGAGCAGTACTTC; cdr3_aa: CAWSVQGVEQYF; d_call: TRBD1; j_call: TRBJ2-7; clone_size: NA; v_call: TRBV30
cdr3_nt: TGTGCCAGTAGTATAGCAGGGGGCGGCTATGGCTACACCTTC; cdr3_aa: CASSIAGGGYGYTF; d_call: TRBD1; j_call: TRBJ1-2; clone_size: few; v_call: TRBV19
cdr3_nt: TGTGCCAGCAGTTACACCCGTAACTCCGAGCAGTACTTC; cdr3_aa: CASSYTRNSEQYF; d_call: NA; j_call: TRBJ2-7; clone_size: NA; v_call: TRBV6-5
cdr3_nt: TGTGCCTGGAGTGCGGGGGCATCTCTAAATCAGCCCCAGCATTTT; cdr3_aa: CAWSAGASLNQPQHF; d_call: NA; j_call: TRBJ1-5; clone_size: NA; v_call: TRBV30
cdr3_nt: TGTGCCAGCAGCTTCGGGACAGGGAAAGATCAGCCCCAGCATTTT; cdr3_aa: CASSFGTGKDQPQHF; d_call: TRBD1; j_call: TRBJ1-5; clone_size: NA; v_call: TRBV7-9
cdr3_nt: TGTGCCAGCTCACCACAGACAGATGGCTACACCTTC; cdr3_aa: CASSPQTDGYTF; d_call: NA; j_call: TRBJ1-2; clone_size: NA; v_call: TRBV18
cdr3_nt: TGTGCCAGCAGTTACTGGGGGGTACGAGCTGAAGCTTTCTTT; cdr3_aa: CASSYWGVRAEAFF; d_call: NA; j_call: TRBJ1-1; clone_size: NA; v_call: TRBV6-2/TRBV6-3
cdr3_nt: TGTGCCACCAGCGCCCGGGGACAGGGAGGCTATGGCTACACCTTC; cdr3_aa: CATSARGQGGYGYTF; d_call: TRBD1; j_call: TRBJ1-2; clone_size: NA; v_call: TRBV15
cdr3_nt: TGTGCCATCAGTGAAGCCGGGACAGGGATTGCAGATACGCAGTATTTT; cdr3_aa: CAISEAGTGIADTQYF; d_call: TRBD1; j_call: TRBJ2-3; clone_size: NA; v_call: TRBV10-3
cdr3_nt: TGTGCCAGCAGCCCACGTGGGGGGCCGTACGAGCAGTACTTC; cdr3_aa: CASSPRGGPYEQYF; d_call: NA; j_call: TRBJ2-7; clone_size: few; v_call: TRBV4-2
cdr3_nt: TGTGCCAGCAGTGAATCTGGGACTAGCGGGAGGGCAGCCTACGAGCAGTACTTC; cdr3_aa: CASSESGTSGRAAYEQYF; d_call: TRBD2; j_call: TRBJ2-7; clone_size: NA; v_call: TRBV6-1
cdr3_nt: TGTGCCTGGAGTGGGGACTCGGAGGGCTACACCTTC; cdr3_aa: CAWSGDSEGYTF; d_call: NA; j_call: TRBJ1-2; clone_size: once; v_call: TRBV30
cdr3_nt: TGTGCCATCAGTGCGGGTACAGATACGCAGTATTTT; cdr3_aa: CAISAGTDTQYF; d_call: NA; j_call: TRBJ2-3; clone_size: NA; v_call: TRBV10-3
cdr3_nt: TGTGCCAGCAGTGAAGGGGGGACTAGCGGGAGGGCTAAGAGTGAGCAGTTCTTC; cdr3_aa: CASSEGGTSGRAKSEQFF; d_call: TRBD2; j_call: TRBJ2-1; clone_size: NA; v_call: TRBV6-1
cdr3_nt: TGCAGCGTTGCGTGGGACACCAATCAGCCCCAGCATTTT; cdr3_aa: CSVAWDTNQPQHF; d_call: NA; j_call: TRBJ1-5; clone_size: NA; v_call: TRBV29-1
cdr3_nt: TGTGCCAGCAGCCAAGATCAGGTGACGCAAGAGACCCAGTACTTC; cdr3_aa: CASSQDQVTQETQYF; d_call: NA; j_call: TRBJ2-5; clone_size: NA; v_call: TRBV14